Each of the 14 T cell receptor beta chains below was sequenced from the same sample in a study of CD8 T cells in ankylosing spondylitis (dated by TCRdb to the late 2010s). Broader findings and caveats from the paper: A TCR beta motif made up of eight or nine highly homologous amino acid variants appeared to be characteristic of blood from ankylosing spondylitis patients.

To prepare the library, 5' RACE was applied. TCRdb records Illumina HiSeq 2500 as the sequencer. In TCRdb, the public reads were trimmed at Q25 with fastp and aligned with MiXCR, with productive beta chains retained. Each entry is one CDR3 protein sequence, shown with its most common DNA and genes. This sample is represented by 75,000 to 95,000 distinct CDR3 sequences; about 8.1% of them were singletons. Jointly, the top ten make up about 30% of the sample. These receptors have no known antigen. Sequencing input: blood, either unsorted or a sorted T cell fraction (not recorded which). These receptors all stem from a male donor with ankylosing spondylitis.

J is TRBJ1-1 and V is TRBV7-6, with TRBD1 matching 9 bases. After removal of 5 bases from V and 2 bases from J, the junction contained 6 bases not matched to a gene. The CDR3 contains 15 residues. Germline CDR1 SGHVS, CDR2 FNYEAQ. The CDR3 loop reads CASSPYRGLNTEAFF. CDR3 in DNA: TGTGCCAGCAGCCCTTACAGGGGGCTCAACACTGAAGCTTTCTTT.

The chain carries TRBV15 and TRBJ2-1, with TRBD2 as a possible D gene (6 bases). V was shortened by 2 bases and J by 0 bases, with 14 bases between the two germline ends. CDR1 is LNHNV, CDR2 YYDKDF, per germline (reference sequence). This CDR3 comprises 17 residues. The CDR3 here is CATSRSLAVSSYNEQFF. The CDR3 DNA sequence: TGTGCCACCAGCAGATCATTAGCGGTGAGCTCCTACAATGAGCAGTTCTTC.

This clonotype showed up many times. The gene calls are TRBV2 and TRBJ2-1; the D is unclear. Between the trimmed V and J ends, which lost 3 bases and 0 bases, there was a span of 15 bases. The CDR3 is made up of 17 amino acids. Germline CDR1 and CDR2: SNHLY and FYNNEI. CDR3 DNA: TGTGCCAGCAGTGACGATGTCCGCCTGAGCTCCTACAATGAGCAGTTCTTC. Its protein is CASSDDVRLSSYNEQFF.

The gene calls are TRBV25-1 and TRBJ2-1; D remains ambiguous. With 3 bases removed from V and 7 bases from J, the gap between germline ends came to 16 bases. The germline V gene has CDR1 MGHDK and CDR2 SYGVNS. This CDR3 contains 15 residues. The CDR3 spells CASSESRVFENEQFF. The DNA for the CDR3 is TGTGCCAGCAGTGAGTCGAGAGTCTTTGAAAATGAGCAGTTCTTC.

This clonotype was counted at least ten times. The CDR3 DNA reads TGTGCCAGCAGCCCTCAGTGGGTGGGGCTGAACACTGAAGCTTTCTTT. Its protein is CASSPQWVGLNTEAFF. This chain joins TRBV14 and TRBJ1-1; weak D call: TRBD1 (5 bases). In germline, CDR1 is SGHDN, CDR2 FVKESK. The V and J ends lost 4 bases and 0 bases respectively, with 15 bases between them. The CDR3 length is 16 residues.

The chain uses TRBV5-1 and TRBJ2-5; either TRBD1 or TRBD2 may supply D (5 bases each). The CDR3 is 18 amino acids. Trimming took off 0 bases at V and 2 bases at J, with 20 bases between the two ends. CDR1 SGHRS and CDR2 YFSETQ come from the germline V gene. As DNA, the CDR3 is TGCGCCAGCAGCTTGGACGGGGCCGGTGAGGGTAGACAAGAGACCCAGTACTTC. This codes for CASSLDGAGEGRQETQYF.

This clonotype has at least ten counts. This chain links TRBV5-1 with TRBJ1-2; TRBD1 matches 8 bases. Unmatched junction bases numbered 13, after V lost 6 bases and J lost 6 bases. This CDR3 contains 15 residues. Looked up from germline, CDR1 is SGHRS and CDR2 is YFSETQ. The CDR3 DNA is TGCGCCAGCACACATGGACAGGGAGGAACAAATGGCTACACCTTC. This gives the protein CASTHGQGGTNGYTF. Filled out from reference TRBV5-1 and TRBJ1-2, the complete variable domain reads KAGVTQTPRYLIKTRGQQVTLSCSPISGHRSVSWYQQTPGQGLQFLFEYFSETQRNKGNFPGRFSGRQFSNSRSEMNVSTLELGDSALYLCASTHGQGGTNGYTFGSGTRLTVV.

In its sample, this clonotype was seen many times. CDR3 sequence (DNA): TGTGCCAGCAGCTCCCCTGAGGCGGTCCATGAGCAGTTCTTC. Protein product: CASSSPEAVHEQFF. V usage is TRBV12-3 or TRBV12-4 and J usage is TRBJ2-1; no clear D. This CDR3 is 14 amino acids long. Trimming took off 6 bases at V and 8 bases at J, with 17 bases between the two ends.

This clonotype was seen ten or more times. The chain joins TRBV20-1 to TRBJ2-1; TRBD1 is a possible D gene (6 bases). V was clipped by 0 bases and J by 2 bases, with 8 bases between them. The length of the CDR3 is 14 residues. Germline V gene data show CDR1 as DFQATT and CDR2 as SNEGSKA (reference sequence). This chain's CDR3 is CSAREPGAYNEQFF. As DNA, the CDR3 is TGCAGTGCTAGAGAACCAGGGGCCTACAATGAGCAGTTCTTC.

This clonotype turned up a few times. The chain uses TRBV20-1 and TRBJ1-2, with 7 nucleotides matching TRBD1. J was trimmed by 5 bases and V by 7 bases; bases with no gene match: 10. The germline CDR1 and CDR2 sequences are DFQATT and SNEGSKA (reference sequence). CDR3 length: 13 residues. The CDR3 loop is CSVRGTAIYGYTF. In DNA, the CDR3 is TGCAGTGTAAGGGGGACAGCGATATATGGCTACACCTTC.

This clonotype has at least ten counts. The V and J genes are TRBV7-2 and TRBJ2-3, with D tentatively TRBD2 (5 bases). The CDR3 length is 15 residues. CDR1 and CDR2 from the germline V gene are SGHTA and FQGNSA. V lost 6 bases, J lost 0 bases, and 13 bases lay in between. The CDR3 region is CASRPGEPSTDTQYF. Written as DNA, the CDR3 is TGTGCCAGCAGACCCGGGGAACCGAGCACAGATACGCAGTATTTT.

The chain couples TRBV27 to TRBJ2-7; D remains ambiguous. The CDR3 runs to 14 residues. The germline CDR1 and CDR2 sequences are MNHEY and SMNVEV (reference sequence). Between the trimmed V and J ends, which lost 2 bases and 0 bases, there was a span of 8 bases. The CDR3 is CASSLQESSYEQYF. CDR3 nucleotide sequence: TGTGCCAGCAGTTTACAGGAAAGCTCCTACGAGCAGTACTTC.

This clonotype was detected only a few times. J is TRBJ2-1 and V is TRBV20-1; possible D gene TRBD2, 5 bases. Germline CDR1 and CDR2: DFQATT and SNEGSKA (reference sequence). The CDR3 has 15 amino acids. The V gene lost 0 bases and the J gene lost 0 bases, with 9 bases spanning the gap. The CDR3 DNA reads as TGCAGTGCTAGAGAGAGGGAGATCTCCTACAATGAGCAGTTCTTC. It is translated as CSAREREISYNEQFF.

This clonotype was observed a few times. This chain joins TRBV5-5 and TRBJ1-3, with D possibly TRBD1 on 6 matching bases. Germline assignment: CDR1 SGHKS and CDR2 YYEKEE (reference sequence). The V end was cut by 3 bases, the J end by 2 bases, with 15 bases between. CDR3 length: 16 residues. The CDR3 loop is CASSWEWAGAGNTIYF. The CDR3, as DNA: TGTGCCAGCAGCTGGGAGTGGGCAGGGGCTGGAAACACCATATATTTT.